These T cell receptor beta chains were read from a single sample in a study of vaccination effects on CD4 cells after COVID-19. The antigens of these receptors remain unknown. TCRdb keeps only in-frame clones here, not all; method: immunoSEQ multiplex PCR. Among under 80,000 clones listed, 65% to 85% were seen once. Sequences were derived from CD4+ T cells from PBMCs cultured with HIV peptides, sampled before COVID-19 vaccination. These receptors all come from a human donor who had a prior SARS-CoV-2 infection. The CDR3 runs from the conserved cysteine through the conserved F or W. The order of the fields is D gene, J gene, clone size, V gene, CDR3 protein, CDR3 DNA. A D gene is named only where the DNA matches it firmly. For some rows the clone size is stated as once, few or many, or as a class when expanded; others skip it.

TRBD1	TRBJ2-2	.	TRBV29-1	CSVRATGVNTGELFF	TGCAGCGTCCGGGCGACAGGGGTGAACACCGGGGAGCTGTTTTTT
.	TRBJ2-1	.	TRBV5-5	CASTRDTDEQFF	TGTGCCAGCACACGAGACACCGATGAGCAGTTCTTC
TRBD2	TRBJ2-7	.	TRBV5-4	CASSLGGSPYYEQYF	TGTGCCAGCAGCTTGGGCGGGAGCCCATATTACGAGCAGTACTTC
TRBD1	TRBJ2-5	.	TRBV2	CASNRGLQETQYF	TGTGCCAGCAACAGGGGTCTGCAAGAGACCCAGTACTTC
.	TRBJ2-7	.	TRBV5-1	CASSLIGATYEQYF	TGCGCCAGCAGCTTAATCGGGGCAACCTACGAGCAGTACTTC
.	TRBJ1-1	.	TRBV7-6	CASSPRTDTLLPREAFF	TGTGCCAGCAGCCCCCGGACAGACACACTCCTACCTCGCGAAGCTTTCTTT
.	TRBJ2-7	.	TRBV4-1	CASSRNYRESYEQYF	TGCGCCAGCAGCCGAAATTACAGGGAATCCTACGAGCAGTACTTC
TRBD2	TRBJ2-1	.	TRBV5-1	CASSPPGGIYNEQFF	TGCGCCAGCAGCCCGCCGGGAGGGATCTACAATGAGCAGTTCTTC
.	TRBJ2-2	.	TRBV6-2/TRBV6-3	CASSPQGTRNTGELFF	TGTGCCAGCAGTCCACAGGGGACTAGGAACACCGGGGAGCTGTTTTTT
TRBD1	TRBJ2-2	.	TRBV10-1	CASSRRTGGANTGELFF	TGCGCCAGCAGTCGTAGGACAGGGGGCGCGAACACCGGGGAGCTGTTTTTT
.	TRBJ2-3	.	TRBV6-5	CASSYAETTDTQYF	TGTGCCAGCAGTTACGCGGAGACCACAGATACGCAGTATTTT
.	TRBJ2-7	.	TRBV7-2	CASSLRGYSYEQYF	TGTGCCAGCAGCTTGAGGGGGTACTCCTACGAGCAGTACTTC
TRBD2	TRBJ2-7	few	TRBV30	CAWSGGLAYEQYF	TGTGCCTGGAGCGGGGGACTAGCGTACGAGCAGTACTTC
.	TRBJ2-7	once	TRBV18	CASSPSLSYEQYF	TGTGCCAGCTCACCATCGCTCAGCTACGAGCAGTACTTC
.	TRBJ2-5	.	TRBV7-2	CASSLNQGETQYF	TGTGCCAGCAGCTTAAACCAAGGGGAGACCCAGTACTTC
.	TRBJ1-2	.	TRBV7-2	CASSLERPGPLSLYGYTF	TGTGCCAGCAGCTTAGAACGGCCAGGCCCCCTGAGCCTCTATGGCTACACCTTC
.	TRBJ2-1	.	TRBV5-4	CASSLVDSPYNEQFF	TGTGCCAGCAGCCTCGTCGACAGCCCCTACAATGAGCAGTTCTTC
TRBD2	TRBJ2-7	.	TRBV7-2	CASSTLLAARPNEQYF	TGTGCCAGCAGCACGCTGCTAGCGGCGCGGCCCAACGAGCAGTACTTC
.	TRBJ2-7	.	TRBV5-5	CASSPRTGPHEQYF	TGTGCCAGCAGCCCAAGAACAGGTCCACATGAGCAGTACTTC
.	TRBJ1-2	.	TRBV5-4	CASSLTLRADYGYTF	TGTGCCAGCAGCTTGACGCTCAGGGCGGACTATGGCTACACCTTC